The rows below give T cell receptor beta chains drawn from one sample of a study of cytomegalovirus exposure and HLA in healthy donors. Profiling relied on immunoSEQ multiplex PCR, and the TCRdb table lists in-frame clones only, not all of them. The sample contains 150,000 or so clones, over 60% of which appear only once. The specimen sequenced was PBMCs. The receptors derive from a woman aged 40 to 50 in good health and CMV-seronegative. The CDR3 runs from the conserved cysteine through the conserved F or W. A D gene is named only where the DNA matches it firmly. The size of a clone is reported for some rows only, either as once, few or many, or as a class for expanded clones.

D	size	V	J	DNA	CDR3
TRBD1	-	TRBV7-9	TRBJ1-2	TGTGCCAGCAGCGTGGGACAGAACTATGGCTACACCTTC	CASSVGQNYGYTF
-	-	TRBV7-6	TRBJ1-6	TGTGCCAGCAGCAATTCAGCACAGGGCGGTAATTCACCCCTCCACTTT	CASSNSAQGGNSPLHF
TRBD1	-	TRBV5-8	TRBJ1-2	TGTGCCAGCAGCCCCGCCTGGGACAGGGAGGGGGCTAACTATGGCTACACCTTC	CASSPAWDREGANYGYTF
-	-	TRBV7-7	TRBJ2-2	TGTGCTAGCAGCCCAAGTACAGGGTCCGGGGAGCTGTTTTTT	CASSPSTGSGELFF
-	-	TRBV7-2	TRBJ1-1	TGTGCCAGCAGCAAAGACAGAATCTTAAACACTGAAGCTTTCTTT	CASSKDRILNTEAFF
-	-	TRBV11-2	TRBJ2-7	TGTGCCAGCAGCTTTTTAGACGGCCACAGCTCCTACGAGCAGTACTTC	CASSFLDGHSSYEQYF
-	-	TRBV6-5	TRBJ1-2	TGTGCCAGCAGTCCCTTCGGGACGGGGGAAGGCTACACCTTC	CASSPFGTGEGYTF
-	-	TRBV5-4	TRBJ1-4	TGTGCCGTTAGGACAGATGCAACTAATGAAAAACTGTTTTTT	CAVRTDATNEKLFF
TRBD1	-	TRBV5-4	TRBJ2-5	TGTGCCAGCAGCGCATGGGACAGACAAGAGACCCAGTACTTC	CASSAWDRQETQYF
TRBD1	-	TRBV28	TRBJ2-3	TGTGCCAGCAGTTTATCAGACAGGGGGTACGCAGATACGCAGTATTTT	CASSLSDRGYADTQYF
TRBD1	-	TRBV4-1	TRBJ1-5	TGCGCCAGCAGCCAAGCAGGGGGAAGGGGCAATCAGCCCCAGCATTTT	CASSQAGGRGNQPQHF
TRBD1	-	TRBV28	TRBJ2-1	TGTGCCAGCAAGTACAGGGGGAGTAGTAATGAGCAGTTCTTC	CASKYRGSSNEQFF
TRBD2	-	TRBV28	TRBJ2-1	TGTGCCAGCGGGACTAGCGGGAGAATCTCTGAGCAGTTCTTC	CASGTSGRISEQFF
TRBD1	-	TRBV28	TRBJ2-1	TGTGCCAGCAGCCTGATTCAGGGGGCAGATAAGAATGAGCAGTTCTTC	CASSLIQGADKNEQFF
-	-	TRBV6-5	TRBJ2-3	TGTGCCAGCAGTTATGACGGCCCTTCGGCGGCAGATACGCAGTATTTT	CASSYDGPSAADTQYF
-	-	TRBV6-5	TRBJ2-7	TGTGCCAGCAGACCAGGGAATACCTACGAGCAGTACTTC	CASRPGNTYEQYF
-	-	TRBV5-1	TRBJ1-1	TGCGCCAGCAGCTTGGTCGGTGACTACACTGAAGCTTTCTTT	CASSLVGDYTEAFF
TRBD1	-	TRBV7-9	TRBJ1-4	TGTGCCAGCAGCACTCCGGACAGGGGGCCCGGGACTAATGAAAAACTGTTTTTT	CASSTPDRGPGTNEKLFF
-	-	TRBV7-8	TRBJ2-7	TGTGCCAGCAGCTTGCCCCCAACCCAGGACTACGAGCAGTACTTC	CASSLPPTQDYEQYF
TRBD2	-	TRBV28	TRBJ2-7	TGTGCCACCCGGCTTAGGCGGGGGGAGTTTCACGAGCAGTACTTC	CATRLRRGEFHEQYF
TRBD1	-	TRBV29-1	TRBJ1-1	TGCAGCGTTGAGTTACAGGGGGTGCTGAACACTGAAGCTTTCTTT	CSVELQGVLNTEAFF
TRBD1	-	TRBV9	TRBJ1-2	TGTGCCAGCAGCGAACCCACAGGGGGATCGGTCTATGGCTACACCTTC	CASSEPTGGSVYGYTF
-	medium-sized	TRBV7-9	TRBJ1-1	TGTGCCAGCAGCTTTACGGAGGTTGAAGCTTTCTTT	CASSFTEVEAFF
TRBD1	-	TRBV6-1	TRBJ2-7	TGTGCCAGCAGTGATGCCGCCGGGACAGCTCTAGTAGAGCAGTACTTC	CASSDAAGTALVEQYF
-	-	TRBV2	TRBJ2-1	TGTGCCAGCACCGGAGGGGGGGGAGGCGACAATGAGCAGTTCTTC	CASTGGGGGDNEQFF
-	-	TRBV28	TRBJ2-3	TGTGCCAGTCTAGGCTCGCGGGGAAACACAGATACGCAGTATTTT	CASLGSRGNTDTQYF
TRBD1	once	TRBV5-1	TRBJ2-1	TGCGCCAGCAGCCATGGGGACAGAGAGCAGTTCTTC	CASSHGDREQFF
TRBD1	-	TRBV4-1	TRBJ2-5	TGCGCCAGCAGCCAAGATTTGGGGACAGTCAGGGGGGAGACCCAGTACTTC	CASSQDLGTVRGETQYF
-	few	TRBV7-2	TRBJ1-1	TGTGCCAGCAGCTTATTGCAGGGCTACACTGAAGCTTTCTTT	CASSLLQGYTEAFF
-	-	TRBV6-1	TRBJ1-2	TGTGCCAGCACTAGAGCGGGGGAAGGCTATGGCTACACCTTC	CASTRAGEGYGYTF
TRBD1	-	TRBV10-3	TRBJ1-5	TGTGCCATCAGGACAGGGGGGGATCAGCCCCAGCATTTT	CAIRTGGDQPQHF
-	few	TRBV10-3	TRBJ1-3	TGTGCCATCAGTGACCGGGACATCTCTGGAAACACCATATATTTT	CAISDRDISGNTIYF
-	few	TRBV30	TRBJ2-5	TGTGCCTGGAGCCCACAGGAGCGAGAGACCCAGTACTTC	CAWSPQERETQYF
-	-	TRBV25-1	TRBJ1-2	TGTGCCAGCAGTGAATACGGAGGGCGGGGGGCCTATGGCTACACCTTC	CASSEYGGRGAYGYTF
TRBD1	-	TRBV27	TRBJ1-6	TGTGCCAGCAGTCGACAGGGGAGCTCCTATAATTCACCCCTCCACTTT	CASSRQGSSYNSPLHF
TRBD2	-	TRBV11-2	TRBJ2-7	TGTGCCAGCAGCTTAGACGGACTAGCGGAGCCCTACGAGCAGTACTTC	CASSLDGLAEPYEQYF
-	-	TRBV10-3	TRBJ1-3	TGTGCCATCAGTGGGGGGACTGGGGCTGGAAACACCATATATTTT	CAISGGTGAGNTIYF
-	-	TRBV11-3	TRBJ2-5	TGTGCCAGCAGCTTACGGGGGTCCCAGTACTTC	CASSLRGSQYF
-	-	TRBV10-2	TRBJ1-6	TGCGCCAGCAGATTGGAGATTAATTCACCCCTCCACTTT	CASRLEINSPLHF
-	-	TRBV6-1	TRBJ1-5	TGTGCCAGCAGTGAAATCTCCAGGTATCAGCCCCAGCATTTT	CASSEISRYQPQHF
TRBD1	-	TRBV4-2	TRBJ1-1	TGTGCCAGCAGCCGAGGGACAGAAAACACTGAAGCTTTCTTT	CASSRGTENTEAFF
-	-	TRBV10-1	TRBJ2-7	TGCGCCAGCAGTGAGTCGGAGTTGCACGAGCAGTACTTC	CASSESELHEQYF
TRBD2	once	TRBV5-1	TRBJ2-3	TGCGCCAGCAGTGGCGGGGGGGCAGATACGCAGTATTTT	CASSGGGADTQYF
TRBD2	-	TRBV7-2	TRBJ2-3	TGTGCCAGCAGCCCCCAGACTAGCGCCTCAGATACGCAGTATTTT	CASSPQTSASDTQYF
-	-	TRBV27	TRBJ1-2	TGTGCCAGCCTCCATCCCAGCTATGGCTACACCTTC	CASLHPSYGYTF
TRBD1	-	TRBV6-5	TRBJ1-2	TGTGCCAGCAGTTCGGCAGGGGGCGGTGGCTATGGCTACACCTTC	CASSSAGGGGYGYTF
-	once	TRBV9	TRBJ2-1	TGTGCCAGCAGCGTAGGTCCTCGACTTCGTAGCAATGAGCAGTTCTTC	CASSVGPRLRSNEQFF
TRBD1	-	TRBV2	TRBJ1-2	TGTGCCAGCAGAATCGGACAGGGAGGCTACACCTTC	CASRIGQGGYTF
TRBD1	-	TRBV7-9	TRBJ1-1	TGTGCCAGCAGCGCACAGGGGCAGGAAGCTTTCTTT	CASSAQGQEAFF
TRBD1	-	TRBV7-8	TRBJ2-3	TGTGCCAGCAACAGATTACGATTCCGGGACAGGGGCCATAGCACAGATACGCAGTATTTT	CASNRLRFRDRGHSTDTQYF